This T cell receptor (beta chain) was found in a study of T cells in Graves' hyperthyroidism and ophthalmopathy. Looking at the study overall: Blood was drawn when the patient was first diagnosed and still untreated. Notes on the study in general: Among clonotypes expanded in thyroid above 0.001, most were also found in blood.

CDR1 is DFQATT, CDR2 SNEGSKA, per germline (reference sequence). V lost 7 bases and J 2 bases, leaving 12 bases between the germline ends. The CDR3 has 12 residues. Diagnostic decisions used clinical symptoms, serum thyroxine and TRAb, thyroid ultrasound and orbital computed tomography. The PBMCs studied were ones that came from about 10 ml fresh peripheral blood. In its sample, this clonotype was seen many times. Antigen specificity is unknown. Using RNA transcripts as the source, TCR beta CDR3 regions were amplified. First-round RT-PCR targeting the TCR CDR3 was performed with the HTBI primer set. Each CDR3 protein is one row after TCRdb ran MiXCR on the multiplex PCR reads. The sample has roughly 600,000 distinct CDR3 sequences, about 14% seen once; the top ten hold 12%.

The chain uses TRBV20-1 and TRBJ2-7; D is ambiguous. Sequencing was done on a sample of blood. The sequence was collected from a woman aged 45-59 years with Graves' ophthalmopathy. CDR3 protein: CSGAQLTYEQYF. As DNA, the CDR3 is TGCAGTGGCGCACAGTTAACCTACGAGCAGTACTTC.